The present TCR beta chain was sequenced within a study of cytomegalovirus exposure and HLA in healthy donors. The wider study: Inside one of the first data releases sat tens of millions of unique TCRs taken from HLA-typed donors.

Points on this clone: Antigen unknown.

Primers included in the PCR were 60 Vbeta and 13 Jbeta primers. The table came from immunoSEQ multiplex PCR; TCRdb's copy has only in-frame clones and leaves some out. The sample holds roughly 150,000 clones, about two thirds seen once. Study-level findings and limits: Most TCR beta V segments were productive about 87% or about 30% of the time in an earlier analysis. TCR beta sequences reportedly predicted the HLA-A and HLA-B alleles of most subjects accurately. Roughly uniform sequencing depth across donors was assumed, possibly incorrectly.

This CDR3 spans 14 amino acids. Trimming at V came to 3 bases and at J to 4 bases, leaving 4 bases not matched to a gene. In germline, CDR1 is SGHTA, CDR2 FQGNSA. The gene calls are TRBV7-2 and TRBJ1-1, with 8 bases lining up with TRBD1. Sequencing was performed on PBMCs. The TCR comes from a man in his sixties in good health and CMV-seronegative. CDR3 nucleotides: TGTGCCAGCAGCTTTCCTACAGGGGGCACTGAAGCTTTCTTT. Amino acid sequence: CASSFPTGGTEAFF.